The clone carrying this TCR beta chain was counted a few times. Antigen: not known. The sample is drawn from a study of cytomegalovirus exposure and HLA in healthy donors. Overall study: Assignment to the Caucasian-associated ancestry cluster applied to around four fifths of the roughly 410 genotyped donors.

The CDR3 totals 15 residues. The V and J ends lost 6 bases and 4 bases, in that order; junction bases with no gene match: 9. Germline values: CDR1 SGHTS, CDR2 YDEGEE. The primer mix had 60 Vbeta and 13 Jbeta primers. Assay used: immunoSEQ multiplex PCR; TCRdb lists only in-frame clones, some missing. The data hold about 170,000 clones, with approximately 78% observed a single time. Study observations and caveats: TCR association rates varied by HLA locus in a later analysis, with DRB1 highest and HLA-C lowest. There were some V segments, including TRBV6-2 and TRBV6-3, excluded as indistinguishable.

Sequences were obtained from PBMCs. The chain combines TRBV5-8 with TRBJ2-1, with 8 positions matching TRBD2. The sequence was collected from a woman between 45 and 65 years old in good health and CMV-seropositive. The CDR3 spells CASTPRGGRYNEQFF. The CDR3 nucleotides read TGTGCCAGCACCCCCCGGGGGGGACGTTACAATGAGCAGTTCTTC.